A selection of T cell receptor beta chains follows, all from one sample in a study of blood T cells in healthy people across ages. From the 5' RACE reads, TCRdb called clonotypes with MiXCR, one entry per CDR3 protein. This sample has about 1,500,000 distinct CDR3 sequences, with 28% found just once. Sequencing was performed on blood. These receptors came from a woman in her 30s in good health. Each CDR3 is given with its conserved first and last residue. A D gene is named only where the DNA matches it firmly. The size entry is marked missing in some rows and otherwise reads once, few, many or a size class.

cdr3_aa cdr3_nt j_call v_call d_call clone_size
CATSRPGTGSYEQYF TGTGCCACCAGCAGACCCGGGACAGGGTCCTACGAGCAGTACTTC TRBJ2-7 TRBV15 TRBD1 many
CAISESGRETRQPQHF TGTGCCATCAGTGAGTCGGGCAGGGAAACGAGGCAGCCCCAGCATTTT TRBJ1-5 TRBV10-3 - -
CSASKISYNEQFF TGCAGTGCTAGCAAGATCTCCTACAATGAGCAGTTCTTC TRBJ2-1 TRBV20-1 - -
CSVDSPSGVLYNEQFF TGCAGCGTTGACTCCCCTAGCGGGGTGCTATACAATGAGCAGTTCTTC TRBJ2-1 TRBV29-1 TRBD2 many
CASSLRGTSGRDGQYF TGTGCCAGCAGCTTGAGGGGCACTAGCGGGAGAGACGGGCAGTACTTC TRBJ2-7 TRBV7-2 TRBD2 -
CSAREYYSNQPQHF TGCAGTGCTAGAGAGTATTATAGCAATCAGCCCCAGCATTTT TRBJ1-5 TRBV20-1 - -
CSARKSYEQYF TGCAGTGCTAGAAAGAGCTACGAGCAGTACTTC TRBJ2-7 TRBV20-1 - many
CSASIVGDADTQYF TGCAGTGCTAGCATCGTCGGGGACGCAGATACGCAGTATTTT TRBJ2-3 TRBV20-1 - -
CASSSAGRGSYEQYF TGTGCCAGCAGTTCCGCGGGACGGGGATCCTACGAGCAGTACTTC TRBJ2-7 TRBV28 - -
CASSQVGGGAYQDTQYF TGTGCCAGCAGCCAAGTTGGCGGGGGGGCTTATCAAGATACGCAGTATTTT TRBJ2-3 TRBV4-2 TRBD2 -
CASRDTGGAIDEQYF TGCGCCAGCAGGGACACAGGGGGCGCGATCGACGAGCAGTACTTC TRBJ2-7 TRBV5-1 TRBD1 -
CASSPTLQGEDGYTF TGTGCCAGCTCACCAACCTTACAGGGTGAAGATGGCTACACCTTC TRBJ1-2 TRBV18 - -
CGVGPEPYGYTF TGCGGCGTCGGACCGGAACCTTATGGCTACACCTTC TRBJ1-2 TRBV29-1 - few
CASSLGTGMGEQYF TGCGCCAGCAGCTTGGGAACAGGGATGGGCGAGCAGTACTTC TRBJ2-7 TRBV5-1 - few
CASRPGLAGADTQYF TGTGCCAGCAGGCCCGGACTAGCGGGAGCAGATACGCAGTATTTT TRBJ2-3 TRBV12-3/TRBV12-4 TRBD2 -
CASSQDRLQGYGYTF TGTGCCAGCAGCCAAGATCGGCTCCAGGGCTATGGCTACACCTTC TRBJ1-2 TRBV14 - few
CASSRQGIYNGQFF TGTGCCAGCAGCAGACAGGGGATCTACAATGGGCAGTTCTTC TRBJ2-1 TRBV12-3/TRBV12-4 TRBD1 -
CASSSLGGDNSPLHF TGTGCCAGCAGCTCCCTAGGCGGGGATAATTCACCCCTCCACTTT TRBJ1-6 TRBV7-9 - -
CASSEWLAGDETQYF TGTGCCAGCAGTGAGTGGCTAGCGGGGGACGAGACCCAGTACTTC TRBJ2-5 TRBV2 TRBD2 few
CSFGQGAGQPQHF TGCAGCTTCGGACAGGGGGCAGGACAGCCCCAGCATTTT TRBJ1-5 TRBV29-1 TRBD1 -
CASSRLSEQFF TGTGCCAGCAGCCGTTTAAGTGAGCAGTTCTTC TRBJ2-1 TRBV3-1 - many
CASSVNREQTTNYGYTF TGTGCCAGCAGCGTAAATCGCGAACAGACGACTAACTATGGCTACACCTTC TRBJ1-2 TRBV9 - -
CSASGTRGFYEQYF TGCAGTGCCAGCGGTACCAGGGGGTTCTACGAGCAGTACTTC TRBJ2-7 TRBV20-1 TRBD1 -
CASLLAGIADTQYF TGTGCCAGCCTGTTAGCGGGAATCGCAGATACGCAGTATTTT TRBJ2-3 TRBV7-2 TRBD2 -
CASRTLGQGSYEQYF TGTGCCAGCCGAACTCTAGGACAGGGGTCCTACGAGCAGTACTTC TRBJ2-7 TRBV6-6 TRBD1 few
CASSHPNRGIYEQYF TGTGCCAGCAGCCATCCGAACAGGGGGATCTACGAGCAGTACTTC TRBJ2-7 TRBV7-6 TRBD1 few
CASSTAAAEPQHF TGTGCCAGCAGCACCGCTGCGGCAGAGCCCCAGCATTTT TRBJ1-5 TRBV5-6 - -
CASNFGQGIYNEQYF TGTGCCAGCAATTTTGGACAGGGGATCTACAATGAGCAGTACTTC TRBJ2-7 TRBV27 TRBD1 few
CASSSPGLEGVRSYNEQFF TGTGCCAGCAGCTCCCCGGGACTAGAGGGGGTAAGGTCCTACAATGAGCAGTTCTTC TRBJ2-1 TRBV7-9 TRBD2 -
CAPKTLRQRTSGGAGLNEQFF TGCGCCCCCAAAACACTTCGCCAACGTACTAGCGGGGGGGCGGGCTTAAATGAGCAGTTCTTC TRBJ2-1 TRBV10-1 TRBD2 -
CASSADRTQETQYF TGTGCCAGCAGCGCGGACAGGACACAAGAGACCCAGTACTTC TRBJ2-5 TRBV7-3 TRBD1 -
CASSFAGTTVLTEAFF TGTGCCAGCAGCTTCGCAGGGACTACGGTTCTCACTGAAGCTTTCTTT TRBJ1-1 TRBV5-6 - -
CAWSKTSGTYEQYF TGTGCCTGGAGTAAGACTAGCGGGACCTACGAGCAGTACTTC TRBJ2-7 TRBV30 TRBD2 few
CASSIKGPGFNEKLFF TGTGCCAGTAGTATAAAGGGGCCAGGTTTTAATGAAAAACTGTTTTTT TRBJ1-4 TRBV19 - -
CASREHRVSSYNEQFF TGTGCCAGTAGGGAACACAGGGTATCATCCTACAATGAGCAGTTCTTC TRBJ2-1 TRBV19 - few
CSAIQRMPVGEQFF TGCAGTGCTATTCAAAGGATGCCGGTCGGTGAGCAGTTCTTC TRBJ2-1 TRBV20-1 - few
CASRTSGMGEQYF TGCGCCTCACGGACTAGCGGGATGGGCGAGCAGTACTTC TRBJ2-7 TRBV5-1 TRBD2 few
CASSPQRGKGPGEQFF TGTGCCAGCTCACCCCAGCGAGGGAAAGGGCCGGGTGAGCAGTTCTTC TRBJ2-1 TRBV18 - -
CASSKSRGGANVLTF TGTGCCAGCAGTAAGTCACGAGGAGGGGCCAACGTCCTGACTTTC TRBJ2-6 TRBV7-2 - many
CATHWTSGTQETQYF TGTGCCACCCATTGGACTAGCGGGACCCAAGAGACCCAGTACTTC TRBJ2-5 TRBV24-1 TRBD2 many
CASSVDPGGGGFNEQFF TGTGCCAGCAGCGTAGACCCAGGGGGAGGCGGGTTCAATGAGCAGTTCTTC TRBJ2-1 TRBV9 - -
CASSPSYGGAYNEQYF TGTGCCAGCAGTCCGTCCTACGGCGGGGCATACAATGAGCAGTACTTC TRBJ2-7 TRBV28 - -